This TCR beta chain is from a study of blood T cell repertoires in COVID-19. The CDR3 is made up of 16 amino acids. Germline V gives CDR1 MGHRA, CDR2 YSYEKL. V was trimmed by 6 bases and J by 0 bases, leaving 15 bases between them. TCRdb keeps only in-frame clones here, not all; method: immunoSEQ multiplex PCR. The sample yields around 150,000 clones, over 80% seen once. This chain uses TRBV4-1 with TRBJ1-5; D uncertain. The source material was peripheral blood. The receptor was derived from a woman older than 75 with active or convalescent COVID-19. The CDR3 spells CASRARGVNSNQPQHF. DNA for the CDR3: TGCGCCAGCAGAGCAAGAGGAGTTAATAGCAATCAGCCCCAGCATTTT.